Only a few counts were recorded for the clone carrying this TCR beta chain. Its antigen is not identified. This sample is drawn from a study of T-cell memory formation after mild COVID-19. TCRdb passed the 5' RACE reads through MiXCR, listing each CDR3 protein once. The sample yields a few hundred thousand distinct CDR3 sequences, about a sixth seen once. Findings of the study overall: Day 15 to 85 contracting clones showed balanced CD4/CD8; later expanders leaned CD4+. Pre-infection memory carried some responding clones, suggesting that cross-reactive memory joined.

The germline gives CDR1 KGHDR, CDR2 SFDVKD. CDR3 length equals 14 residues. V gave up 2 bases and J gave up 6 bases, with 10 bases separating them. The specimen was PBMCs or a T cell subset sorted from them (not recorded which). This clonotype was obtained from a man younger than 35 who had mild COVID-19 (a few samples of this study predate the infection). Cell type and time point are not known. The chain is built from TRBV24-1 and TRBJ2-1; D possibly corresponds to TRBD2 (6 bases). The CDR3 is CATSDSLSGNEQFF. As DNA, the CDR3 is TGTGCCACCAGTGATTCGCTTAGCGGCAATGAGCAGTTCTTC.